One sample yielded the 17 T cell receptor beta chains listed below, sequenced in a study of human T cells and chemical hapten exposure. MiXCR was run by TCRdb on the RACE reads, yielding one entry per CDR3 protein. The table lists fewer than 100,000 distinct CDR3 sequences, about a tenth of them singletons. Time point specified: patch test 2, 6 weeks after DPC sensitization. Regarding treatment: therapeutic diphenylcyclopropenone sensitization with weekly scalp DPC. The sequences come from whole blood, collected in connection with sensitization to the hapten diphenylcyclopropenone (DPC). Receptor source: a woman aged 40 to 50 with alopecia areata. Some clones in this sample may be carry-over from other donors' samples.

This clonotype was found many times. The V and J genes are TRBV6-2 or TRBV6-3 and TRBJ2-7, with 11 bases matching TRBD2. CDR1 is MNHEY and CDR2 is SVGEGT in the germline V gene. The CDR3 extends over 16 amino acids. The trim removed 6 bases at V and 0 bases at J, leaving 7 bases unmatched. CDR3 sequence: CASSQGLAVSSYEQYF. DNA for the CDR3: TGTGCCAGCAGCCAGGGACTAGCGGTGAGCTCCTACGAGCAGTACTTC.

This clonotype was observed at least ten times. The V gene is TRBV6-2 or TRBV6-3, the J gene TRBJ2-1; 11 bases line up with TRBD2. Germline CDR1 and CDR2: MNHEY and SVGEGT. The CDR3 has 17 amino acids. V lost 0 bases, J lost 3 bases, and 4 bases stayed unmatched. The CDR3 reads CASSYSPLAGVYNEQFF. In DNA, the CDR3 is TGTGCCAGCAGTTACTCGCCACTAGCGGGAGTCTACAATGAGCAGTTCTTC.

This rearrangement joins TRBV28 to TRBJ1-6; D unresolved. The CDR3 totals 12 residues. Trimming stripped 3 bases from V and 12 bases from J, with 9 bases between. Per the germline V gene, CDR1 is MDHEN and CDR2 is SYDVKM. CDR3: CASSFQVQPLHF. The CDR3 nucleotides are TGTGCCAGCAGTTTTCAGGTCCAACCCCTCCACTTT.

This clonotype showed up many times. This sequence joins TRBV5-1 and TRBJ2-7; possible D gene TRBD1, 7 bases. This CDR3 spans 15 amino acids. In germline, CDR1 is SGHRS, CDR2 YFSETQ. The V and J ends lost 4 bases and 1 base respectively, with 15 bases between them. The CDR3 bases are TGCGCCAGCAGCCTATCGACAGGGACTTCCTACGAGCAGTACTTC. The encoded protein is CASSLSTGTSYEQYF.

This clonotype has at least ten counts. The chain recombines TRBV19 with TRBJ1-2; 11 nucleotides line up with TRBD1. Trimming at V came to 6 bases and at J to 3 bases, leaving 0 bases not matched to a gene. The CDR3 totals 13 residues. The germline V gene has CDR1 LNHDA and CDR2 SQIVND (reference sequence). The CDR3 DNA reads as TGTGCCAGTAGGGGACAGGGGGACTATGGCTACACCTTC. Its protein product is CASRGQGDYGYTF.

In its sample, this clonotype was seen many times. This chain joins TRBV12-3 or TRBV12-4 and TRBJ2-1; TRBD2 agrees at 11 bases. After removal of 6 bases from V and 9 bases from J, the junction contained 13 bases not matched to a gene. The CDR3 consists of 16 residues. The CDR3 DNA follows: TGTGCCAGCAGCTCACCCTTTACTAGCGGGAGTAGTGAGCAGTTCTTC. Its translation is CASSSPFTSGSSEQFF.

There are a few counts of this clonotype. V and J are TRBV9 and TRBJ1-3; 9 bases match TRBD1. After removal of 3 bases from V and 7 bases from J, the junction contained 8 bases not matched to a gene. This CDR3 region has 15 residues. Germline CDR1 and CDR2: SGDLS and YYNGEE. The CDR3 region has the DNA TGTGCCAGCAGCGCAACAGGGGGCGGCTTGAACACCATATATTTT. The encoded protein is CASSATGGGLNTIYF.

The chain is built from TRBV7-8 and TRBJ2-3; 8 bases line up with TRBD2. Trimming at V came to 4 bases and at J to 6 bases, leaving 15 bases not matched to a gene. Germline assignment: CDR1 SGHVS and CDR2 FQNEAQ. This CDR3 is built from 17 residues. CDR3 bases: TGTGCCAGCAGCTCCGTGGGGGGTGCGGGAGGTGGGGATACGCAGTATTTT. Translation: CASSSVGGAGGGDTQYF.

This clonotype turned up a few times. The genes are TRBV7-9 and TRBJ2-2; TRBD2 matches 12 bases. Germline V gene sequence: CDR1 SEHNR, CDR2 FQNEAQ (reference sequence). CDR3 size: 15 residues. V was clipped by 2 bases and J by 7 bases; unmatched bases: 2. CDR3 residues: CASSLRLAGDGELFF. CDR3 bases: TGTGCCAGCAGCTTACGACTAGCGGGAGACGGGGAGCTGTTTTTT.

This clonotype appeared many times. V usage is TRBV12-3 or TRBV12-4 and J usage is TRBJ1-1; no clear D. CDR3 size: 14 residues. Trimming cost V 5 bases and J 0 bases, with 10 bases left between them. CDR3 sequence: CASSPPGMNTEAFF. The CDR3 region has the DNA TGTGCCAGCAGTCCCCCGGGGATGAACACTGAAGCTTTCTTT.

This clonotype was counted a few times. The CDR3 bases are TGTGCCAGCTCACCGGACAGGGCGACCACTGAAGCTTTCTTT. Protein sequence: CASSPDRATTEAFF. V and J are TRBV18 and TRBJ1-1; 8 nucleotides line up with TRBD1. The germline gives CDR1 KGHSH, CDR2 LQKENI. The CDR3 sequence is 14 residues long. Trimming took 3 bases from V and 4 from J; bases not matched to a gene: 4. The whole variable domain, remainder taken from reference TRBV18 and TRBJ1-1, is NAGVMQNPRHLVRRRGQEARLRCSPMKGHSHVYWYRQLPEEGLKFMVYLQKENIIDESGMPKERFSAEFPKEGPSILRIQQVVRGDSAAYFCASSPDRATTEAFFGQGTRLTVV.

The CDR3 sequence: CSAIWTSGGQETQYF. The CDR3 coding sequence is TGCAGTGCTATTTGGACTAGCGGGGGTCAAGAGACCCAGTACTTC. The V call is TRBV20-1, the J call TRBJ2-5, with 13 bases aligning to TRBD2. The CDR3 totals 15 residues. Looked up from germline, CDR1 is DFQATT and CDR2 is SNEGSKA (reference sequence). J lost 2 bases, V lost 4 bases, and 4 bases had no gene match.

This clonotype was seen many times. The chain combines TRBV7-9 with TRBJ1-1; no clear D gene. In germline, CDR1 is SEHNR, CDR2 FQNEAQ (reference sequence). CDR3 length: 12 amino acids. V was cut by 3 bases and J by 7 bases, with 9 bases left in between. This CDR3 reads CASSFIGSEAFF. The DNA of the CDR3 is TGTGCCAGCAGCTTTATCGGAAGTGAAGCTTTCTTT.

At least ten counts were recorded for this clonotype. The chain joins TRBV3-1 to TRBJ1-1, with TRBD1 matching over 7 bases. From germline, CDR1 is LGHDT and CDR2 YNNKEL (reference sequence). The CDR3 consists of 14 residues. V dropped 1 base and J dropped 4; count of bases not matched to a gene: 3. The chain's CDR3 is CASSQADRATEAFF. The CDR3, as DNA: TGTGCCAGCAGCCAAGCCGACAGGGCCACTGAAGCTTTCTTT. Together with reference TRBV3-1 and TRBJ1-1, the CDR3 gives the full variable domain: DTAVSQTPKYLVTQMGNDKSIKCEQNLGHDTMYWYKQDSKKFLKIMFSYNNKELIINETVPNRFSPKSPDKAHLNLHINSLELGDSAVYFCASSQADRATEAFFGQGTRLTVV.

This sequence joins TRBV5-3 and TRBJ2-1, with no clear D. TRBV5-3 is assigned to the ORF class and has an uncertain function. Trimming removed 0 bases at V and 5 bases at J, with 12 bases between. CDR3 length: 15 residues. The CDR3 is CARSLEDPRHNEQFF. The DNA for the CDR3 is TGTGCCAGAAGCTTGGAGGACCCGCGGCACAATGAGCAGTTCTTC.

This clonotype came up a few times. V gene TRBV7-9 combines with J gene TRBJ1-2; maybe TRBD1 (5 bases). The CDR3 covers 12 residues. Deletions cut 5 bases from V and 10 bases from J, with 14 bases between. CDR1 and CDR2 from the germline V gene are SEHNR and FQNEAQ (reference sequence). Here the CDR3 DNA reads TGTGCCAGCAGCCCGCCGGGGCTGCCCTACACCTTC. This translates into CASSPPGLPYTF.

The chain carries TRBV28 and TRBJ2-1, with D tentatively TRBD2 (6 bases). Per the germline V gene, CDR1 is MDHEN and CDR2 is SYDVKM. The CDR3 consists of 11 residues. V was cut by 10 bases and J by 9 bases, with 13 bases left in between. Here the CDR3 reads CATWGVVEQFF. As DNA, the CDR3 is TGTGCCACCTGGGGGGTAGTTGAGCAGTTCTTC.